This TCR beta chain was recovered during a study of quantifying T cell responses using KT2 cells. For the study at large: Reverse transcription used primers in the TCR alpha and beta constant regions.

The CDR3 covers 17 residues. The trim removed 5 bases at V and 2 bases at J, leaving 11 bases unmatched. From germline, CDR1 is MNHEY and CDR2 SVGAGI. The cDNA 3' end received a ligated oligonucleotide with a UMI. The first PCR ran 4 to 5 cycles with an equimolar RC1.1 and RC1.2 beta primer mix. MiXCR was run by TCRdb on the UMI-ligation and nested PCR reads, yielding one entry per CDR3 protein. The sample shows roughly 38,000 distinct CDR3 sequences, about 17% of them seen only once. This chain joins TRBV6-5 and TRBJ2-3; 9 bases agree with TRBD1. The clonotype originates from a human donor. Sequencing was performed on PBMCs spiked with cells of the T cell clone KT2. This chain's CDR3 is CASSQGTGTSFTDTQYF. The CDR3 nucleotides read TGTGCCAGCAGTCAAGGGACAGGGACTTCCTTCACAGATACGCAGTATTTT.